Presented here are 8 T cell receptor beta chains from one specimen sequenced in a study of T-cell reconstitution after alpha-beta-depleted transplantation in children. For TCRbeta, the library was prepared with unique molecular identifiers. A single record per CDR3 protein comes from TCRdb applying MiXCR to the PCR reads. The sample includes about 270,000 distinct CDR3 sequences, 9.9% of them seen just once. This sample comprised PBMCs from the stem cell graft donor, obtained from the stem cell graft. These receptor sequences come from a human donor who donated a stem cell graft to a child with SCID.

This CDR3 is CASSRGDRDTGELFF. The CDR3 DNA sequence: TGTGCCAGCAGCAGGGGGGACAGGGATACCGGGGAGCTGTTTTTT. This chain uses TRBV11-2 with TRBJ2-2; 9 nucleotides align to TRBD1. V shed 5 bases and J 5 bases; nucleotides not matched to a gene: 6. The CDR3 covers 15 residues. The germline V gene has CDR1 SGHAT and CDR2 FQNNGV.

This clonotype was counted only a few times. This chain uses TRBV9 with TRBJ1-1; D is uncertain. V was shortened by 0 bases and J by 5 bases, with 8 bases between the two germline ends. This CDR3 is 13 amino acids long. Per germline, CDR1 SGDLS and CDR2 YYNGEE. This CDR3 reads CASSVDAGTEAFF. The CDR3 DNA follows: TGTGCCAGCAGCGTAGACGCCGGGACTGAAGCTTTCTTT.

This clonotype was detected once. The gene calls are TRBV3-1 and TRBJ2-5; D is perhaps TRBD1 (5 bases). Germline V gene sequence: CDR1 LGHDT, CDR2 YNNKEL (reference sequence). The CDR3 length is 15 residues. Deletions cut 2 bases from V and 4 bases from J, with 14 bases between. CDR3: CASSQPMGRRETQYF. CDR3 sequence (DNA): TGTGCCAGCAGCCAACCAATGGGGCGCCGAGAGACCCAGTACTTC.

This clonotype was observed a handful of times. V is TRBV29-1 and J is TRBJ2-1; D is unclear. This CDR3 is 12 amino acids long. The germline gives CDR1 SQVTM, CDR2 ANQGSEA. Trimming left V 2 bases short and J 0 bases short, with 2 bases between. The CDR3 here is CSVESSYNEQFF. The DNA of the CDR3 is TGCAGCGTTGAAAGCTCCTACAATGAGCAGTTCTTC.

This clonotype has just a few counts. This chain links TRBV7-9 with TRBJ1-4; 7 bases map to TRBD1. The CDR3 sequence is 17 residues long. Germline lookup yields CDR1 SEHNR and CDR2 FQNEAQ (reference sequence). Trimming took 0 bases from V and 2 from J; bases not matched to a gene: 6. The DNA for the CDR3 is TGTGCCAGCAGCTTAGCGGAGGGGGCACGGACTAATGAAAAACTGTTTTTT. This encodes CASSLAEGARTNEKLFF.

This clonotype was recorded at least ten times. V usage is TRBV24-1 and J usage is TRBJ2-3; TRBD2 aligns across 7 bases. Germline V gene sequence: CDR1 KGHDR, CDR2 SFDVKD. Losses at the gene ends were 4 bases for V and 0 bases for J; bases not matched to a gene: 6. The CDR3 has 16 residues. The CDR3 DNA reads as TGTGCCACCAGTGAGGCTAGCGGAGCTAGCACAGATACGCAGTATTTT. Translation: CATSEASGASTDTQYF.

The chain is built from TRBV5-5 and TRBJ2-7; D gene uncertain. Looked up from germline, CDR1 is SGHKS and CDR2 is YYEKEE (reference sequence). The germline V and J ends were trimmed by 0 bases and 0 bases, with 13 bases remaining between them. The CDR3 spans 16 residues. The CDR3 loop is CASSLEVASPSYEQYF. DNA for the CDR3: TGTGCCAGCAGCTTGGAGGTGGCATCCCCCTCCTACGAGCAGTACTTC.

Many counts were recorded for this clonotype. The chain employs TRBV10-3 and TRBJ2-1, with a weak D call TRBD2 (7 bases). The CDR3 is 13 amino acids. The germline V gene encodes CDR1 ENHRY and CDR2 SYGVKD. V lost 8 bases and J lost 7, with 15 bases in between. This chain's CDR3 is CAIGLGGGNEQFF. CDR3 in DNA: TGTGCCATCGGGCTGGGAGGGGGGAATGAGCAGTTCTTC.